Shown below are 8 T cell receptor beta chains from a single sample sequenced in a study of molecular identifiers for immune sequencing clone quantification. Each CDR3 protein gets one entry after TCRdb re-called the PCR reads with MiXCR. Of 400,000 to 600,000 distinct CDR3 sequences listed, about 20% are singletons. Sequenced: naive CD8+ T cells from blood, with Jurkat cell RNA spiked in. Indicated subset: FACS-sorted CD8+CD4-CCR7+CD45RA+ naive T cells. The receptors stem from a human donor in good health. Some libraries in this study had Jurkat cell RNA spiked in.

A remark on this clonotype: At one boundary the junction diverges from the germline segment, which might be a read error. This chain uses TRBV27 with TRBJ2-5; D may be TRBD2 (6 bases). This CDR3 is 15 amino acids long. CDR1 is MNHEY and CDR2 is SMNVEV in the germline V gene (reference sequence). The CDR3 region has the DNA TGTGCCAGCAGTTTATCTGTTGGCAGGGAGGAGACCAAGTACTTC. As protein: CASSLSVGREETKYF.

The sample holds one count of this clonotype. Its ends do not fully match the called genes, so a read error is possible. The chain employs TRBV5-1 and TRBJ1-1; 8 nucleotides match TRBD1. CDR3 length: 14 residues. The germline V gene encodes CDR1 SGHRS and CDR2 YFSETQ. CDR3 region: CDSSTGQGNTEAFF. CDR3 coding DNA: TGCGACAGCAGCACCGGACAGGGAAACACTGAAGCTTTCTTT.

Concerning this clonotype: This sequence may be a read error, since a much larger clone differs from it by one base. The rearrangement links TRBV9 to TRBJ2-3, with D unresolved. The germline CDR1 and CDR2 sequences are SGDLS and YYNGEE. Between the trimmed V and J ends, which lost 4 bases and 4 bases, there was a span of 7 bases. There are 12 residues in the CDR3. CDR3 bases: TGTGCCAGCAGCATCTACCCAGATACGCAGTATTTT. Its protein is CASSIYPDTQYF.

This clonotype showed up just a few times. CDR3 sequence reads: CSARYHLSTEAFF. The CDR3 coding sequence is TGCAGTGCTAGATATCATCTCAGCACTGAAGCTTTCTTT. The rearrangement links TRBV20-1 to TRBJ1-1; D remains unclear. Per the germline V gene, CDR1 is DFQATT and CDR2 is SNEGSKA (reference sequence). V lost 2 bases and J 4 bases, leaving 11 bases between the germline ends. This CDR3 region has 13 residues.

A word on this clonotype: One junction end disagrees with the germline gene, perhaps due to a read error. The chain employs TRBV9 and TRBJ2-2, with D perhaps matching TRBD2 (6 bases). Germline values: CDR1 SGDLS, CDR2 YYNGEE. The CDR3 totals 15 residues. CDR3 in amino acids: CASSTGYSNTGGLFF. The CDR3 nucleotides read TGTGCCAGCAGCACGGGATACTCGAACACCGGGGGGCTGTTTTTT.

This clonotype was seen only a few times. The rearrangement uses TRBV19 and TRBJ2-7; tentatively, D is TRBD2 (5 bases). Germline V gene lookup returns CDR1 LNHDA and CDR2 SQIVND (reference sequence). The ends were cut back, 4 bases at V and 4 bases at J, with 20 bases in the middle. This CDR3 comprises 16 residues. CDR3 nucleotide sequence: TGTGCCAGTAGTAAGGTGGGCACGGGAACTCTATACGAGCAGTACTTC. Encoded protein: CASSKVGTGTLYEQYF. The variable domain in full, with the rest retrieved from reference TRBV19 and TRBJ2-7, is DGGITQSPKYLFRKEGQNVTLSCEQNLNHDAMYWYRQDPGQGLRLIYYSQIVNDFQKGDIAEGYSVSREKKESFPLTVTSAQKNPTAFYLCASSKVGTGTLYEQYFGPGTRLTVT.

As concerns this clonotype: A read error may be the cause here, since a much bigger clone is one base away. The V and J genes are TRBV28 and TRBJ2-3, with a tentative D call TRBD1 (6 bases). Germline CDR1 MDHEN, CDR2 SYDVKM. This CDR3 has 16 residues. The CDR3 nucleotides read TGTGCCAGCAGTTCGAAAACACCGGTCCGGACAGATACGCGGTATTTT. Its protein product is CASSSKTPVRTDTRYF. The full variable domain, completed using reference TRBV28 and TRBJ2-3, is DVKVTQSSRYLVKRTGEKVFLECVQDMDHENMFWYRQDPGLGLRLIYFSYDVKMKEKGDIPEGYSVSREKKERFSLILESASTNQTSMYLCASSSKTPVRTDTRYFGPGTRLTVL.

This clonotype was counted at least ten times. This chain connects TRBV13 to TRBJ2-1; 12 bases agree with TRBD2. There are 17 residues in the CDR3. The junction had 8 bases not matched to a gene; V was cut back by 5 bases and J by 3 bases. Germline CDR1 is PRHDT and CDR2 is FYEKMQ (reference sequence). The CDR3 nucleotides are TGTGCCAGCAGCCCCAATCAACTAGCGGGAGGCTACAATGAGCAGTTCTTC. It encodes CASSPNQLAGGYNEQFF.